This T cell receptor beta chain is drawn from a study of PD-L1 blockade in urothelial cancer. Turning to the study itself: Study patients had been treated with 0 to 3 previous chemotherapy regimens. Findings of the study overall: Improved survival was predicted by pretreatment blood TCR clonality below the median.

Germline lookup yields CDR1 SGHRS and CDR2 YFSETQ. Trimming left V 4 bases short and J 4 bases short, with 14 bases between. This CDR3 contains 14 residues. For this clone: The antigen is not known.

Clones were sequenced by immunoSEQ multiplex PCR, and TCRdb holds only the in-frame ones, with some missing. Here the sample spans 70,000 to 75,000 clones, roughly 91% being singletons. The source material was PBMCs, sampled around atezolizumab (anti-PD-L1) treatment. The J gene is TRBJ1-2, the V gene TRBV5-1; D may be TRBD1 (5 bases). The clonotype comes from a man aged 55 to 70 with urothelial cancer. Here the CDR3 reads CASSPGEGTYGYTF. The CDR3 region has the DNA TGCGCCAGCAGCCCTGGGGAGGGGACCTATGGCTACACCTTC.